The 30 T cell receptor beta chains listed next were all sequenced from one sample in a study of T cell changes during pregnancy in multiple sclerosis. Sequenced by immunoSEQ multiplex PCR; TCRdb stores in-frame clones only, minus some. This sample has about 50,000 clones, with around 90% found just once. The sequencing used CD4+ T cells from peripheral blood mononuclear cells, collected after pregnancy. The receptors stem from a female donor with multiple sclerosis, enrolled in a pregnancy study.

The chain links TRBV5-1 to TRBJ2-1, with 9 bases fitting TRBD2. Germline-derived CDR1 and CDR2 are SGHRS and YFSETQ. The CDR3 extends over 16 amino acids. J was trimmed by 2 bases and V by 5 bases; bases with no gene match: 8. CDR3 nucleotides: TGCGCCAGCAGAGTGGATGTAGCGGGAGCCTACAATGAGCAGTTCTTC. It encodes CASRVDVAGAYNEQFF.

The chain's CDR3 is CASSYGSGLLNEQFF. For the CDR3, the DNA is TGTGCCAGCAGTTACGGGAGTGGGTTGTTGAATGAGCAGTTCTTC. V gene TRBV6-5 combines with J gene TRBJ2-1; maybe TRBD2 (5 bases). There are 15 residues in the CDR3. Germline loops: CDR1 MNHEY, CDR2 SVGAGI. V was shortened by 2 bases and J by 7 bases, with 15 bases between the two germline ends.

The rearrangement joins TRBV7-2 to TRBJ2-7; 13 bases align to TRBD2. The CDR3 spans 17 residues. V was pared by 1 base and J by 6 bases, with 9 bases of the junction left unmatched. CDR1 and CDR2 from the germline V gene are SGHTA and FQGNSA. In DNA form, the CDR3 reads TGTGCCAGCAGCTTAGGACTAGCGGGAGGAACGATGGGCGAGCAGTACTTC. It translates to CASSLGLAGGTMGEQYF.

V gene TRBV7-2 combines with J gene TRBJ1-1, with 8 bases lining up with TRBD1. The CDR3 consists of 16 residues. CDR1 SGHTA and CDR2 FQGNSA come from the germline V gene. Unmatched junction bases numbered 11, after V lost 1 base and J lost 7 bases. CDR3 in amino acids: CASSLVRGRTIGEAFF. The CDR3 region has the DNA TGTGCCAGCAGCTTAGTCAGGGGGCGGACGATTGGTGAAGCTTTCTTT.

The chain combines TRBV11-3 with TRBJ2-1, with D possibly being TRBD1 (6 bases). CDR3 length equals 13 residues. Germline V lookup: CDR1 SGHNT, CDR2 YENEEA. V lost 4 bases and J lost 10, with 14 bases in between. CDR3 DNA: TGTGCCAGCAGCTCTATTTCTGGGACAGAGCAGTTCTTC. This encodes CASSSISGTEQFF.

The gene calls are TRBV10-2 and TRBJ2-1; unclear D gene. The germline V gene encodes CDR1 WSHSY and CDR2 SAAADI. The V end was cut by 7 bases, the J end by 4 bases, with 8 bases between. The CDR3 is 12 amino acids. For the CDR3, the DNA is TGCGCCAGCACCTCTCCTTACAATGAGCAGTTCTTC. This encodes CASTSPYNEQFF.

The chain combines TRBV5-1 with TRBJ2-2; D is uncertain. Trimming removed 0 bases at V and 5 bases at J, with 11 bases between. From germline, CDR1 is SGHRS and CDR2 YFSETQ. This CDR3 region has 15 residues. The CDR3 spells CASSLDYEPTGELFF. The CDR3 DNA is TGCGCCAGCAGCTTGGATTATGAGCCGACCGGGGAGCTGTTTTTT.

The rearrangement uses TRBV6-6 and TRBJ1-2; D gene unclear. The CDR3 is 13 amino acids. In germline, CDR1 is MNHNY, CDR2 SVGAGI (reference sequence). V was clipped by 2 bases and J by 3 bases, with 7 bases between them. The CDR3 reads CASSYGLDYGYTF. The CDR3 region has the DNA TGTGCCAGCAGTTACGGCCTTGACTATGGCTACACCTTC.

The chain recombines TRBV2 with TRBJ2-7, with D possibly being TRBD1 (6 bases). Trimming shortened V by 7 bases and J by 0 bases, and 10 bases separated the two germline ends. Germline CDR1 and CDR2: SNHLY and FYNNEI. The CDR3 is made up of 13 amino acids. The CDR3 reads CASTRDISYEQYF. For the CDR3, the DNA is TGTGCCAGCACCCGGGACATCTCCTACGAGCAGTACTTC.

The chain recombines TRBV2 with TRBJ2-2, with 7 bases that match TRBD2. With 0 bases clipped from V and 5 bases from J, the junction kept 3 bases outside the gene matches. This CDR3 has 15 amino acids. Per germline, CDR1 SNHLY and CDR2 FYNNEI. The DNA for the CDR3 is TGTGCCAGCAGTGAAGCGGAAGCGGGAACCGGGGAGCTGTTTTTT. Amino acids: CASSEAEAGTGELFF.

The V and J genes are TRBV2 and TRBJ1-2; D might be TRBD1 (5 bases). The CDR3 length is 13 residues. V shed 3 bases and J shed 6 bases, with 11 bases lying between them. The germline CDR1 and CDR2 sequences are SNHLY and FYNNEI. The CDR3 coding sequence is TGTGCCAGCAGTGACAGGGTGGCGGATGGCTACACCTTC. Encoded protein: CASSDRVADGYTF.

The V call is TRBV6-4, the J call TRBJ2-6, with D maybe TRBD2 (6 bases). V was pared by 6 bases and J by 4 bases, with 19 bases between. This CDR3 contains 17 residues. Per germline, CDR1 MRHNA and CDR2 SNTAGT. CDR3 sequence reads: CASRSGRATLGANVLTF. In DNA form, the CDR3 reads TGTGCCAGCAGGAGCGGGCGGGCAACCTTGGGGGCCAACGTCCTGACTTTC.

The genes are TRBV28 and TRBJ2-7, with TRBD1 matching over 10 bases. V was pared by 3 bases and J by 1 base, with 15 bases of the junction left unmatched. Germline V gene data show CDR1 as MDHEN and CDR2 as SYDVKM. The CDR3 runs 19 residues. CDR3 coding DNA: TGTGCCAGCAGTTTCCGCCCCTCCTTTAGGGACAGGGGATCCTACGAGCAGTACTTC. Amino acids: CASSFRPSFRDRGSYEQYF.

DNA for the CDR3: TGTGCCAGTAGTATCGAGCGGGGGTACAATGAGCAGTTCTTC. Its protein product is CASSIERGYNEQFF. This chain uses TRBV19 with TRBJ2-1, with 8 bases fitting TRBD2. The CDR3 totals 14 residues. After removal of 3 bases from V and 4 bases from J, the junction contained 2 bases not matched to a gene. From germline, CDR1 is LNHDA and CDR2 SQIVND (reference sequence).

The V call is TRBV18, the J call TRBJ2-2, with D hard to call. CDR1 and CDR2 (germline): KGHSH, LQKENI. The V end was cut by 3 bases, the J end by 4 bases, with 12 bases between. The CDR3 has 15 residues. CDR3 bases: TGTGCCAGCTCACCGTGGGCCTCGACCACCGGGGAGCTGTTTTTT. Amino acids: CASSPWASTTGELFF.

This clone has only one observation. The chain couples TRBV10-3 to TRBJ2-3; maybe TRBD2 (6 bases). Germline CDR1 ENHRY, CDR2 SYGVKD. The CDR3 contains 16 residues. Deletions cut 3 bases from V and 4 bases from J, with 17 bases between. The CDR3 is CAISDPGTGSPDTQYF. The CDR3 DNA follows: TGTGCCATCAGTGATCCTGGGACTGGATCGCCAGATACGCAGTATTTT.

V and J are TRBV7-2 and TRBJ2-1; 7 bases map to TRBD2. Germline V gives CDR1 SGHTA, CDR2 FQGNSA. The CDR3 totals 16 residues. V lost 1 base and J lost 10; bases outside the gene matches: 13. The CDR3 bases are TGTGCCAGCAGCTTAGGGTCGCAGTCTAGCGGAACAGAGCAGTTCTTC. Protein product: CASSLGSQSSGTEQFF.

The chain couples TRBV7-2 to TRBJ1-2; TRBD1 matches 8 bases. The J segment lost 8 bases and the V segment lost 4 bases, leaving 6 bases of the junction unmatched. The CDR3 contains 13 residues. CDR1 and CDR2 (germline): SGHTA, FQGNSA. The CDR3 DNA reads TGTGCCAGCAGCTACGGACAGGGAAAGGGCTACACCTTC. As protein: CASSYGQGKGYTF.

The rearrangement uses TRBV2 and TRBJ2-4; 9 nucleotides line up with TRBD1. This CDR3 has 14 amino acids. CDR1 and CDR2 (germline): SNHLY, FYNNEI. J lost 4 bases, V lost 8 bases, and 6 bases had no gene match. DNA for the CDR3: TGTGCCAGCCAAAGTGGGACAGGGAAAAACATTCAGTACTTC. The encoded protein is CASQSGTGKNIQYF.

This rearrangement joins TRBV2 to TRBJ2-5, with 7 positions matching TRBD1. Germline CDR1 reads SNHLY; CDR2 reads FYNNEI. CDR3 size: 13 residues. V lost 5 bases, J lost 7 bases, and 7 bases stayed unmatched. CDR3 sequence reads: CASSSDRVGTQYF. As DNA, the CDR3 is TGTGCCAGCAGTTCAGACAGGGTAGGGACCCAGTACTTC.

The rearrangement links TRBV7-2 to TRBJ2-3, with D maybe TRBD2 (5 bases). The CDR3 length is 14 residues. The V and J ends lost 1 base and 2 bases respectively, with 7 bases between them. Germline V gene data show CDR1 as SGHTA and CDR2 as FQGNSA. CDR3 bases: TGTGCCAGCAGCTTAGGGACTTCCACAGATACGCAGTATTTT. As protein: CASSLGTSTDTQYF.

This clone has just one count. In nucleotides, the CDR3 is TGCAGCGTCCCGACAGGGGTCGGCGAAAAACTGTTTTTT. It specifies CSVPTGVGEKLFF. The chain couples TRBV29-1 to TRBJ1-4, with 8 bases lining up with TRBD1. This CDR3 is built from 13 residues. Germline V gene lookup returns CDR1 SQVTM and CDR2 ANQGSEA. V lost 6 bases and J lost 8; bases outside the gene matches: 8.

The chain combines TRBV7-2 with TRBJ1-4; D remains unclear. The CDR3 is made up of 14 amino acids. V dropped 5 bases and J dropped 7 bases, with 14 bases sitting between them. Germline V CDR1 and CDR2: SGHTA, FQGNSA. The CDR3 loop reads CASSASNIGEKLFF. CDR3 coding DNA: TGTGCCAGCAGCGCTAGCAATATCGGTGAAAAACTGTTTTTT.

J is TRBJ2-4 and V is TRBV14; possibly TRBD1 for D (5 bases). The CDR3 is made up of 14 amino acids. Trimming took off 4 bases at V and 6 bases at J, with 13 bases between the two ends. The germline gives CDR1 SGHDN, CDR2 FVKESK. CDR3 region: CASSPGSWVNIQYF. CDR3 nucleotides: TGTGCCAGCAGCCCAGGGTCTTGGGTAAACATTCAGTACTTC.

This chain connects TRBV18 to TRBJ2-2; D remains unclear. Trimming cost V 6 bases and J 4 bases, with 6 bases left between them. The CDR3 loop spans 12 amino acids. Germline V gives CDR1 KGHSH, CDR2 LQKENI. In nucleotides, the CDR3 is TGTGCCAGCTCCCTGAGCACCGGGGAGCTGTTTTTT. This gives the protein CASSLSTGELFF.

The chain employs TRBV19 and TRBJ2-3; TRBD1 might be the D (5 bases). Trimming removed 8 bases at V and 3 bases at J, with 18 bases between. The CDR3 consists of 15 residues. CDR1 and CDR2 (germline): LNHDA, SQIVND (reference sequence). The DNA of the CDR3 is TGTGCCAGTCGGACCTCAGGGATAAGAACAGATACGCAGTATTTT. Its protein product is CASRTSGIRTDTQYF.

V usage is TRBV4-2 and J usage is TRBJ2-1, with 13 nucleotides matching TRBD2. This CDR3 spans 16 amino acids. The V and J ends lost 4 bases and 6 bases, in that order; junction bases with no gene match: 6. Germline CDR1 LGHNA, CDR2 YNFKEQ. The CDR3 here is CASSLHTSGRANEQFF. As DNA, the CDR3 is TGTGCCAGCAGCCTGCATACTAGCGGGAGGGCCAATGAGCAGTTCTTC.

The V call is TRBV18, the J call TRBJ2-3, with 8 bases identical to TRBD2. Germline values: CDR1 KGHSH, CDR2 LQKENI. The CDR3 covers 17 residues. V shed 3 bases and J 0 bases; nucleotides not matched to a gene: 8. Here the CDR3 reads CASSPTGGRRSTDTQYF. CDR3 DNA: TGTGCCAGCTCACCCACGGGCGGGAGGCGGAGCACAGATACGCAGTATTTT. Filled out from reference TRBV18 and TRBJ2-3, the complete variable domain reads NAGVMQNPRHLVRRRGQEARLRCSPMKGHSHVYWYRQLPEEGLKFMVYLQKENIIDESGMPKERFSAEFPKEGPSILRIQQVVRGDSAAYFCASSPTGGRRSTDTQYFGPGTRLTVL.

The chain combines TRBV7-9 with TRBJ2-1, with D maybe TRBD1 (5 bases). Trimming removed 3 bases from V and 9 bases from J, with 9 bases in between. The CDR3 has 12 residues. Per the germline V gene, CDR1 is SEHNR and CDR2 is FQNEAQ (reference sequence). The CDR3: CASSFRVTEQFF. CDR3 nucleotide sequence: TGTGCCAGCAGCTTCAGGGTGACTGAGCAGTTCTTC.

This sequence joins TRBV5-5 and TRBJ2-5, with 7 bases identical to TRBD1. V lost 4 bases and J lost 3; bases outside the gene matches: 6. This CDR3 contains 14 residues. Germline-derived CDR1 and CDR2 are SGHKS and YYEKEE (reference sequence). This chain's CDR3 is CASSRTDREETQYF. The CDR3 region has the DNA TGTGCCAGCAGCAGGACCGACAGGGAAGAGACCCAGTACTTC.